This is a list of T cell receptor beta chains from one sample in a study of early T cells in non-severe SARS-CoV-2 infection. Each CDR3 protein gets one entry after TCRdb re-called the 5' RACE reads with MiXCR. The sample includes around 44,000 distinct CDR3 sequences, roughly 9.8% seen only once; the top ten take almost 8.5%. The sample consisted of whole blood. The receptors come from an adult who was a healthcare worker with PCR-confirmed SARS-CoV-2 infection or an uninfected control (not recorded which). Both conserved end residues are part of each CDR3. The D gene is left open where the match is weak. Only some rows state a clone size, as once, few, many or a class for expanded clones.

j_call: TRBJ2-1; v_call: TRBV6-5; d_call: NA; clone_size: many; cdr3_nt: TGTGCCAGCAGTTACTCGAGGGTTGGGCGCCCTGAGCAGTTCTTC; cdr3_aa: CASSYSRVGRPEQFF
j_call: TRBJ2-3; v_call: TRBV19; d_call: NA; clone_size: NA; cdr3_nt: TGTGCCAGTAGTGCGGGACAGCTAGTAGGTACAGATACGCAGTATTTT; cdr3_aa: CASSAGQLVGTDTQYF
j_call: TRBJ2-7; v_call: TRBV5-1; d_call: NA; clone_size: NA; cdr3_nt: TGCGCCAGCAGTTCCGGGTCGGCCTACGAGCAGTACTTC; cdr3_aa: CASSSGSAYEQYF
j_call: TRBJ2-3; v_call: TRBV29-1; d_call: TRBD1; clone_size: many; cdr3_nt: TGCAGCGCTGGACAGGGACAGGGATATGATACGCAGTATTTT; cdr3_aa: CSAGQGQGYDTQYF
j_call: TRBJ2-1; v_call: TRBV9; d_call: NA; clone_size: NA; cdr3_nt: TGTGCCAGCAGCGTAGTCCGCCCCGCCGATTTTTTCTCCTACAATGAGCAGTTCTTC; cdr3_aa: CASSVVRPADFFSYNEQFF
j_call: TRBJ2-1; v_call: TRBV4-1; d_call: NA; clone_size: NA; cdr3_nt: TGCGCCAGCAGCTACCACAATGAGCAGTTCTTC; cdr3_aa: CASSYHNEQFF
j_call: TRBJ2-1; v_call: TRBV9; d_call: NA; clone_size: NA; cdr3_nt: TGTGCCAGCAGCGTAGGGTCCTCCTACAATGAGCAGTTCTTC; cdr3_aa: CASSVGSSYNEQFF
j_call: TRBJ1-1; v_call: TRBV6-5; d_call: NA; clone_size: NA; cdr3_nt: TGTGCCAGCAGTTACAGGCTGAACACTGAAGCTTTCTTT; cdr3_aa: CASSYRLNTEAFF
j_call: TRBJ2-1; v_call: TRBV12-3/TRBV12-4; d_call: TRBD2; clone_size: NA; cdr3_nt: TGTGCCAGCACCACCTCGGAGGGGCGGGAGGGTCAGAATGAGCAGTTCTTC; cdr3_aa: CASTTSEGREGQNEQFF
j_call: TRBJ2-1; v_call: TRBV20-1; d_call: TRBD2; clone_size: NA; cdr3_nt: TGCAGTGCTGAGGAAGCGGGAGGGCCCTCAAATGAGCAGTTCTTC; cdr3_aa: CSAEEAGGPSNEQFF
j_call: TRBJ2-1; v_call: TRBV29-1; d_call: TRBD2; clone_size: many; cdr3_nt: TGCAGCGTTGTTGAACTAGCGGGGAACAATGAGCAGTTCTTC; cdr3_aa: CSVVELAGNNEQFF
j_call: TRBJ2-2; v_call: TRBV20-1; d_call: NA; clone_size: NA; cdr3_nt: TGCAGTGCTAGTTTTCGGCAGGGCCCGAACACCGGGGAGCTGTTTTTT; cdr3_aa: CSASFRQGPNTGELFF
j_call: TRBJ2-1; v_call: TRBV7-9; d_call: NA; clone_size: NA; cdr3_nt: TGTGCCAGCAGCTCGCCCAAGGGCCCCTTCGATGAGCAGTTCTTC; cdr3_aa: CASSSPKGPFDEQFF
j_call: TRBJ1-5; v_call: TRBV7-2; d_call: TRBD1; clone_size: many; cdr3_nt: TGTGCCAGCAGCTTAGGTCGACAGGGAGGGAACAATCAGCCCCAGCATTTT; cdr3_aa: CASSLGRQGGNNQPQHF
j_call: TRBJ1-1; v_call: TRBV29-1; d_call: NA; clone_size: NA; cdr3_nt: TGCAGCGTTGATGGGGTCGAAGCTTTCTTT; cdr3_aa: CSVDGVEAFF
j_call: TRBJ1-2; v_call: TRBV3-1; d_call: TRBD1; clone_size: many; cdr3_nt: TGTGCCAGCAGAAAGGGACAGGAACCCTACTATGGCTACACCTTC; cdr3_aa: CASRKGQEPYYGYTF
j_call: TRBJ2-1; v_call: TRBV12-3/TRBV12-4; d_call: NA; clone_size: many; cdr3_nt: TGTGCCAGCAGTCCTCCTTGGAATGAGCAGTTCTTC; cdr3_aa: CASSPPWNEQFF
j_call: TRBJ2-1; v_call: TRBV7-3; d_call: TRBD2; clone_size: NA; cdr3_nt: TGTGCCAGCCCTCGAACCTCTCGACAGACTAGCGGGTTTACCGTGCCAAACAATGAGCAGTTCTTC; cdr3_aa: CASPRTSRQTSGFTVPNNEQFF
j_call: TRBJ1-2; v_call: TRBV12-3/TRBV12-4; d_call: NA; clone_size: many; cdr3_nt: TGTGCCAGCAGTTCGCCCGTTAACTATGGCTACACCTTC; cdr3_aa: CASSSPVNYGYTF
j_call: TRBJ2-1; v_call: TRBV4-1; d_call: NA; clone_size: NA; cdr3_nt: TGCGCCAGCAGCCAAGTCGGGACGGGAGCAGGCTGGGGCAATGAGCAGTTCTTC; cdr3_aa: CASSQVGTGAGWGNEQFF
j_call: TRBJ2-1; v_call: TRBV6-2/TRBV6-3; d_call: TRBD1; clone_size: many; cdr3_nt: TGTGCCAGCAGTTACCTAATGACAGGGGATGTGCAGTTCTTC; cdr3_aa: CASSYLMTGDVQFF
j_call: TRBJ2-1; v_call: TRBV13; d_call: TRBD1; clone_size: NA; cdr3_nt: TGTGCCAGCAGCCTGCCCGCGGACAGGGACAATGAGCAGTTCTTC; cdr3_aa: CASSLPADRDNEQFF
j_call: TRBJ2-7; v_call: TRBV4-1; d_call: NA; clone_size: NA; cdr3_nt: TGCGCCAGCAGCCAAGACGCAATAGCGGAGCAGTACTTC; cdr3_aa: CASSQDAIAEQYF
j_call: TRBJ2-1; v_call: TRBV7-6; d_call: NA; clone_size: many; cdr3_nt: TGTGCCAGCAGCTTATTATCCCAAATCTCCTACAATGAGCAGTTCTTC; cdr3_aa: CASSLLSQISYNEQFF
j_call: TRBJ1-2; v_call: TRBV19; d_call: NA; clone_size: many; cdr3_nt: TGTGCCAGTAACATCTTCGGGGGCGTGTATGGCTACACCTTC; cdr3_aa: CASNIFGGVYGYTF
j_call: TRBJ1-5; v_call: TRBV7-2; d_call: NA; clone_size: many; cdr3_nt: TGTGCCAGCAGCTTACAGGGGAATCAGCCCCAGCATTTT; cdr3_aa: CASSLQGNQPQHF
j_call: TRBJ2-3; v_call: TRBV6-1; d_call: NA; clone_size: NA; cdr3_nt: TGTGCCAGCAGTGAACCCGAAAGGGATACGCAGTATTTT; cdr3_aa: CASSEPERDTQYF
j_call: TRBJ2-7; v_call: TRBV3-1; d_call: TRBD1; clone_size: many; cdr3_nt: TGTGCCAGCAGCCTTTGGACAGGGACTTACGAGCAGTACTTC; cdr3_aa: CASSLWTGTYEQYF
j_call: TRBJ2-1; v_call: TRBV12-3/TRBV12-4; d_call: NA; clone_size: medium-sized; cdr3_nt: TGTGCCAGCAGTGACCAGAGGAACAATGAGCAGTTCTTC; cdr3_aa: CASSDQRNNEQFF
j_call: TRBJ1-1; v_call: TRBV6-1; d_call: NA; clone_size: many; cdr3_nt: TGTGCCAGCAGCGACCTAATTGATGAAGCTTTCTTT; cdr3_aa: CASSDLIDEAFF
j_call: TRBJ2-1; v_call: TRBV29-1; d_call: TRBD2; clone_size: many; cdr3_nt: TGCAGCGTTGAAAACGCTAGCGGGCCCAAGGAGCAGTTCTTC; cdr3_aa: CSVENASGPKEQFF
j_call: TRBJ1-5; v_call: TRBV15; d_call: NA; clone_size: many; cdr3_nt: TGTGCCACCAGCAGAGAACTCTCCTATCAGCCCCAGCATTTT; cdr3_aa: CATSRELSYQPQHF
j_call: TRBJ2-7; v_call: TRBV11-3; d_call: NA; clone_size: NA; cdr3_nt: TGTGCCAGCAGCGTGACAGAGCGGGTGCAGTACTTC; cdr3_aa: CASSVTERVQYF
j_call: TRBJ2-5; v_call: TRBV28; d_call: TRBD1; clone_size: NA; cdr3_nt: TGTGCCAGCAGACTAACAGGGGAAGCCCTCGGAAGGACCCAGTACTTC; cdr3_aa: CASRLTGEALGRTQYF
j_call: TRBJ2-1; v_call: TRBV5-6; d_call: NA; clone_size: many; cdr3_nt: TGTGCCAGCAGCTTGGCTGCAGGGCGAAAGGGGCAGTTCTTC; cdr3_aa: CASSLAAGRKGQFF
j_call: TRBJ2-5; v_call: TRBV15; d_call: TRBD1; clone_size: few; cdr3_nt: TGTGCCACCAGCAGAGACAGGACAGGGGAAGAGACCCAGTACTTC; cdr3_aa: CATSRDRTGEETQYF
j_call: TRBJ2-7; v_call: TRBV29-1; d_call: NA; clone_size: many; cdr3_nt: TGCAGCGTTGGAACGGGGGTCTCCTACGAGCAGTACTTC; cdr3_aa: CSVGTGVSYEQYF
j_call: TRBJ1-1; v_call: TRBV28; d_call: NA; clone_size: many; cdr3_nt: TGTGCCAGCAGTCGGGACCGCACTGAAGCTTTCTTT; cdr3_aa: CASSRDRTEAFF
j_call: TRBJ2-7; v_call: TRBV20-1; d_call: NA; clone_size: many; cdr3_nt: TGCAGTGCTCGGAGGGGGCGAGTGGGCTACGAGCAGTACTTC; cdr3_aa: CSARRGRVGYEQYF
j_call: TRBJ2-7; v_call: TRBV5-1; d_call: NA; clone_size: NA; cdr3_nt: TGCGCCAGCAGCTTGACTAGGGTGGACGCCGAGCAGTACTTC; cdr3_aa: CASSLTRVDAEQYF
j_call: TRBJ1-2; v_call: TRBV29-1; d_call: NA; clone_size: NA; cdr3_nt: TGCAGCGTTGTCGCTTCGGCTGAAGCTAACTATGGCTACACCTTC; cdr3_aa: CSVVASAEANYGYTF
j_call: TRBJ1-1; v_call: TRBV20-1; d_call: TRBD1; clone_size: many; cdr3_nt: TGCAGTGCTGGGGCTCCCTTTACCGGGACAGGTGAAGCTTTCTTT; cdr3_aa: CSAGAPFTGTGEAFF
j_call: TRBJ2-1; v_call: TRBV4-2; d_call: NA; clone_size: many; cdr3_nt: TGTGCCAGCAGCAGTCTAGCGAGCTCCTACAATGAGCAGTTCTTC; cdr3_aa: CASSSLASSYNEQFF
j_call: TRBJ1-6; v_call: TRBV5-4; d_call: NA; clone_size: many; cdr3_nt: TGTGCCAGCAGCTTGGTTGTTGCGGGTTCACCCCTCCACTTT; cdr3_aa: CASSLVVAGSPLHF